The 17 T cell receptor beta chains reported below all come from one sample, sequenced in a study of blood T cell repertoires in COVID-19. Assay used: immunoSEQ multiplex PCR; TCRdb lists only in-frame clones, some missing. In the table there are nearly 350,000 clones, roughly 87% of which are singletons. What was sequenced was PBMCs or T cells enriched from blood (not recorded which). These receptors all come from a woman aged 30 to 39 who had recovered from COVID-19.

In nucleotides, the CDR3 is TGTGCCAGCAGCCAGGCCGGAAGGGAGACCCAGTACTTC. Protein product: CASSQAGRETQYF. The chain combines TRBV2 with TRBJ2-5; the D is unclear. Per the germline V gene, CDR1 is SNHLY and CDR2 is FYNNEI. V was cut by 6 bases and J by 5 bases, with 13 bases left in between. The CDR3 covers 13 residues.

This clone was counted once. V is TRBV16 and J is TRBJ1-2, with 8 positions matching TRBD1. Trimming removed 0 bases from V and 4 bases from J; junction bases left unmatched: 4. Germline V CDR1 and CDR2: KGHSY, FQNENV. This CDR3 comprises 15 residues. The CDR3 coding sequence is TGTGCCAGCAGCCAATCCGGCAGGGGGCTCTATGGCTACACCTTC. Its protein is CASSQSGRGLYGYTF. Full variable domain (missing parts from reference TRBV16 and TRBJ1-2): GEEVAQTPKHLVRGEGQKAKLYCAPIKGHSYVFWYQQVLKNEFKFLISFQNENVFDETGMPKERFSAKCLPNSPCSLEIQATKLEDSAVYFCASSQSGRGLYGYTFGSGTRLTVV.

The rearrangement links TRBV9 to TRBJ1-1; TRBD1 matches at 8 bases. CDR1 and CDR2 from the germline V gene are SGDLS and YYNGEE. J was trimmed by 0 bases and V by 4 bases; bases with no gene match: 5. The CDR3 has 15 residues. The CDR3 here is CASSPWTGMNTEAFF. The CDR3 DNA follows: TGTGCCAGCAGCCCTTGGACAGGGATGAACACTGAAGCTTTCTTT.

V usage is TRBV14 and J usage is TRBJ1-6; unclear D gene. CDR3 length: 14 residues. The V end lost 0 bases, the J end lost 7 bases, and 7 bases lay between the germline ends. The germline gives CDR1 SGHDN, CDR2 FVKESK. The CDR3 nucleotides are TGTGCCAGCAGCCAAGAGTCGAGAAATTCACCCCTCCACTTT. Protein sequence: CASSQESRNSPLHF.

This clone showed up just once. This chain uses TRBV19 with TRBJ2-3; TRBD1 matches 8 bases. The CDR3 totals 16 residues. Germline CDR1 and CDR2: LNHDA and SQIVND (reference sequence). V lost 5 bases and J lost 6; bases outside the gene matches: 13. The CDR3 bases are TGTGCCAGTAGTCCCCTAGGTCAGGGGGCGACGGATACGCAGTATTTT. Protein: CASSPLGQGATDTQYF.

The chain recombines TRBV2 with TRBJ2-5, with D possibly TRBD2 on 6 matching bases. The CDR3 loop spans 14 amino acids. The V end was cut by 5 bases, the J end by 3 bases, with 13 bases between. Germline V CDR1 and CDR2: SNHLY, FYNNEI. The CDR3 here is CASSRAGTEETQYF. Written as DNA, the CDR3 is TGTGCCAGCAGTCGGGCGGGGACCGAAGAGACCCAGTACTTC.

The genes are TRBV20-1 and TRBJ2-7; D not certain. Germline V gene lookup returns CDR1 DFQATT and CDR2 SNEGSKA (reference sequence). V shed 3 bases and J shed 3 bases, with 6 bases lying between them. The CDR3 is made up of 11 amino acids. The CDR3 spells CSARNGYEQYF. The CDR3 DNA reads as TGCAGTGCTAGGAACGGCTACGAGCAGTACTTC.

The chain recombines TRBV27 with TRBJ2-3; 9 positions match TRBD2. CDR3 length equals 16 residues. The germline gives CDR1 MNHEY, CDR2 SMNVEV (reference sequence). The V gene end was trimmed by 2 bases and the J gene end by 6 bases; junction bases not matched to a gene: 9. In DNA form, the CDR3 reads TGTGCCAGCAGTTTAATCCGGCGGGGGGGCCCTGATACGCAGTATTTT. It encodes CASSLIRRGGPDTQYF.

This clone was observed a handful of times. V is TRBV28 and J is TRBJ1-1; D gene unclear. Trimming left V 0 bases short and J 2 bases short, with 7 bases between. CDR1 and CDR2 from the germline V gene are MDHEN and SYDVKM. This CDR3 is built from 14 residues. CDR3 region: CASSLWSLNTEAFF. DNA for the CDR3: TGTGCCAGCAGTTTATGGTCTTTAAACACTGAAGCTTTCTTT.

This chain connects TRBV18 to TRBJ2-7; a possible D gene is TRBD1 (5 bases). There are 14 residues in the CDR3. Per germline, CDR1 KGHSH and CDR2 LQKENI. V lost 4 bases and J 2 bases, leaving 12 bases between the germline ends. CDR3 loop: CASSQTTVTYEQYF. The CDR3 DNA reads as TGTGCCAGCTCACAAACGACAGTAACCTACGAGCAGTACTTC.

The chain has TRBV7-8 and TRBJ1-1; possible D gene TRBD1, 5 bases. The CDR3 is made up of 14 amino acids. V was clipped by 5 bases and J by 4 bases, with 14 bases between them. The germline V gene encodes CDR1 SGHVS and CDR2 FQNEAQ. CDR3 coding DNA: TGTGCCAGCAGCAGTCACCAGGGAGGCACTGAAGCTTTCTTT. This encodes CASSSHQGGTEAFF.

V is TRBV4-2 and J is TRBJ1-3, with D tentatively TRBD1 (5 bases). The V end was cut by 3 bases, the J end by 0 bases, with 18 bases between. The CDR3 is 18 residues long. Germline values: CDR1 LGHNA, CDR2 YNFKEQ. The CDR3 spells CASSQSGGARSSGNTIYF. The DNA of the CDR3 is TGTGCCAGCAGCCAGTCTGGTGGGGCCCGCTCCTCTGGAAACACCATATATTTT.

This chain links TRBV6-5 with TRBJ2-7; 10 nucleotides line up with TRBD1. V lost 5 bases, J lost 4 bases, and 5 bases stayed unmatched. The CDR3 is 14 residues long. Germline assignment: CDR1 MNHEY and CDR2 SVGAGI. As DNA, the CDR3 is TGTGCCAGCAGTACGGGACAGGGGAGATACGAGCAGTACTTC. Encoded protein: CASSTGQGRYEQYF.

The CDR3 loop reads CASSLALTSRGELFF. The CDR3 nucleotides read TGTGCCAGCAGCTTAGCTCTGACTAGCCGCGGGGAGCTGTTTTTT. This chain connects TRBV7-8 to TRBJ2-2; TRBD2 aligns across 7 bases. V lost 0 bases, J lost 7 bases, and 5 bases stayed unmatched. The CDR3 totals 15 residues. Germline CDR1 SGHVS, CDR2 FQNEAQ.

The chain is built from TRBV24-1 and TRBJ2-6; TRBD2 agrees at 7 bases. Germline V gene sequence: CDR1 KGHDR, CDR2 SFDVKD. This CDR3 is built from 18 residues. Trimming took 3 bases from V and 4 from J; bases not matched to a gene: 11. CDR3 sequence reads: CATSDTGPGGGGANVLTF. In DNA, the CDR3 is TGTGCCACCAGTGATACCGGGCCCGGCGGGGGAGGGGCCAACGTCCTGACTTTC.

The rearrangement uses TRBV5-1 and TRBJ1-2; 8 nucleotides agree with TRBD1. Germline assignment: CDR1 SGHRS and CDR2 YFSETQ. This CDR3 comprises 16 residues. J gave up 0 bases and V 4 bases, and 8 bases lay outside the gene matches. The CDR3 DNA reads TGCGCCAGCAGCGCAGGGACAGGCAACTCTAACTATGGCTACACCTTC. Protein product: CASSAGTGNSNYGYTF.

This chain uses TRBV5-1 with TRBJ1-6; D might be TRBD1 (5 bases). This CDR3 comprises 15 residues. Trimming took 4 bases from V and 0 from J, leaving 8 bases between them. Germline V gene data show CDR1 as SGHRS and CDR2 as YFSETQ. In DNA, the CDR3 is TGCGCCAGCAGCGTGGGGCTCTCCTATAATTCACCCCTCCACTTT. This sequence encodes CASSVGLSYNSPLHF.